One and the same sample provided the 32 T cell receptor beta chains below, sequenced in a study of identical twins. TCRdb reprocessed the 5' RACE reads via MiXCR and lists one record per CDR3 protein. The sample holds around 290,000 distinct CDR3 sequences, less than 9.5% seen once. This sample was also put to use in a study of yellow fever vaccine responses in identical twins.

Sequenced material: CD8+ T cells sorted from blood. These receptors originate from a young woman in good health.

This clonotype was observed at least ten times. This sequence joins TRBV19 and TRBJ2-5; D is ambiguous. The CDR3 is 12 amino acids. V shed 1 base and J shed 2 bases, with 2 bases lying between them. Germline V gene data show CDR1 as LNHDA and CDR2 as SQIVND (reference sequence). The CDR3 here is CASSIGQETQYF. CDR3 sequence (DNA): TGTGCCAGTAGTATAGGTCAAGAGACCCAGTACTTC.

This clonotype was observed many times. The gene calls are TRBV3-1 and TRBJ2-5, with D perhaps TRBD1 or TRBD2 (5 bases each). Germline V CDR1 and CDR2: LGHDT, YNNKEL (reference sequence). The CDR3 runs 21 residues. Trimming stripped 1 base from V and 2 bases from J, with 29 bases between. Here the CDR3 reads CASSQVKRKPLFPGPQETQYF. CDR3 in DNA: TGTGCCAGCAGCCAAGTGAAACGAAAACCGCTTTTCCCGGGACCTCAAGAGACCCAGTACTTC.

The V call is TRBV27, the J call TRBJ2-1, with TRBD1 matching 7 bases. The CDR3 covers 14 residues. With 4 bases clipped from V and 2 bases from J, the junction kept 2 bases outside the gene matches. In germline, CDR1 is MNHEY, CDR2 SMNVEV (reference sequence). In nucleotides, the CDR3 is TGTGCCAGCAGTTACAGGGGCCCCTACAATGAGCAGTTCTTC. Residues: CASSYRGPYNEQFF.

CDR3 loop: CASSYTGVYEQYF. The CDR3 coding sequence is TGTGCCAGCAGTTACACAGGGGTCTACGAGCAGTACTTC. V gene TRBV6-5 combines with J gene TRBJ2-7; 7 bases line up with TRBD1. The CDR3 runs 13 residues. The germline V gene has CDR1 MNHEY and CDR2 SVGAGI. Unmatched junction bases numbered 1, after V lost 2 bases and J lost 3 bases.

V and J are TRBV7-9 and TRBJ2-3; 12 bases agree with TRBD2. This CDR3 has 16 residues. Germline V gene lookup returns CDR1 SEHNR and CDR2 FQNEAQ (reference sequence). J gave up 4 bases and V 4 bases, and 6 bases lay outside the gene matches. The CDR3 nucleotides are TGTGCCAGCAGCTCCCGACTAGCGGGAGAGGCAGATACGCAGTATTTT. Translation: CASSSRLAGEADTQYF.

Only a few counts were recorded for this clonotype. The V gene is TRBV5-6, the J gene TRBJ2-7; 12 nucleotides line up with TRBD1. CDR1 and CDR2 (germline): SGHDT, YYEEEE. V shed 3 bases and J 2 bases; nucleotides not matched to a gene: 3. This CDR3 has 15 amino acids. Written as DNA, the CDR3 is TGTGCCAGCAGCTCGGGGACAGGGGGCACCTACGAGCAGTACTTC. The encoded protein is CASSSGTGGTYEQYF. The whole variable domain, remainder taken from reference TRBV5-6 and TRBJ2-7, is DAGVTQSPTHLIKTRGQQVTLRCSPKSGHDTVSWYQQALGQGPQFIFQYYEEEERQRGNFPDRFSGHQFPNYSSELNVNALLLGDSALYLCASSSGTGGTYEQYFGPGTRLTVT.

CDR3 sequence reads: CSVDRGVEETQYF. In DNA, the CDR3 is TGCAGCGTTGATCGTGGAGTTGAAGAGACCCAGTACTTC. V is TRBV29-1 and J is TRBJ2-5; D is uncertain. This CDR3 has 13 amino acids. Germline lookup yields CDR1 SQVTM and CDR2 ANQGSEA. Trimming cost V 3 bases and J 3 bases, with 11 bases left between them.

The chain uses TRBV29-1 and TRBJ2-1; D not certain. Trimming pared 6 bases from V and 8 bases from J, leaving 8 bases between. This CDR3 spans 10 amino acids. Germline assignment: CDR1 SQVTM and CDR2 ANQGSEA. CDR3 bases: TGCAGCGTAGGACCGGATGAGCAGTTCTTC. It translates to CSVGPDEQFF.

The table lists this clonotype with a few counts. The chain links TRBV4-3 to TRBJ2-2, with 7 bases aligning to TRBD2. CDR1 is LGHNA and CDR2 is YSLEER in the germline V gene. CDR3 length equals 18 residues. Unmatched junction bases numbered 8, after V lost 0 bases and J lost 1 base. CDR3 region: CASSQEAAGRVNTGELFF. For the CDR3, the DNA is TGCGCCAGCAGCCAAGAGGCAGCGGGAAGGGTGAACACCGGGGAGCTGTTTTTT.

CDR3 protein: CASSEPGPLHTSQETQYF. The CDR3 nucleotides are TGTGCCAGCAGCGAACCGGGACCGCTACACACCTCCCAAGAGACCCAGTACTTC. The chain is built from TRBV9 and TRBJ2-5; the D gene could be TRBD1 or TRBD2 (5 bases each). The V gene lost 3 bases and the J gene lost 1 base, with 22 bases spanning the gap. There are 18 residues in the CDR3. Germline-derived CDR1 and CDR2 are SGDLS and YYNGEE. Based on the CDR3 plus reference TRBV9 and TRBJ2-5, the full variable domain is DSGVTQTPKHLITATGQRVTLRCSPRSGDLSVYWYQQSLDQGLQFLIQYYNGEERAKGNILERFSAQQFPDLHSELNLSSLELGDSALYFCASSEPGPLHTSQETQYFGPGTRLLVL.

This clonotype was counted at least ten times. The chain has TRBV7-9 and TRBJ2-5, with 8 bases matching TRBD2. CDR1 is SEHNR and CDR2 is FQNEAQ in the germline V gene (reference sequence). V shed 5 bases, J shed 3 bases, and the junction held 5 bases outside the gene matches. This CDR3 contains 14 residues. Here the CDR3 DNA reads TGTGCCAGCAGCCGAGTAGCGGGGAAAGAGACCCAGTACTTC. It is translated as CASSRVAGKETQYF.

This sequence joins TRBV4-1 and TRBJ2-7; 8 bases align to TRBD2. The J segment lost 2 bases and the V segment lost 1 base, leaving 7 bases of the junction unmatched. Germline CDR1 MGHRA, CDR2 YSYEKL. The CDR3 covers 16 residues. In DNA, the CDR3 is TGCGCCAGCAGCCAAGTAATGACTAGCGCCACCTACGAGCAGTACTTC. Its translation is CASSQVMTSATYEQYF.

Points on this clonotype: One end of the junction does not line up with germline, which may come from a read error. The chain is built from TRBV5-5 and TRBJ2-2; D remains unclear. The CDR3 loop spans 13 amino acids. Germline lookup yields CDR1 SGHKS and CDR2 YYEKEE (reference sequence). CDR3 nucleotide sequence: TGTGCCAGCAGCCCTGGGCTCACCTGGGAGCTGTTTTTT. Its translation is CASSPGLTWELFF.

Many counts were recorded for this clonotype. The rearrangement links TRBV27 to TRBJ2-7; unclear D gene. Looked up from germline, CDR1 is MNHEY and CDR2 is SMNVEV (reference sequence). The length of the CDR3 is 14 residues. Trimming removed 2 bases from V and 3 bases from J, with 11 bases in between. The CDR3 protein is CASSLGPGSYEQYF. CDR3 bases: TGTGCCAGCAGTTTAGGACCAGGAAGCTACGAGCAGTACTTC.

This clonotype was recorded at least ten times. The chain uses TRBV29-1 and TRBJ2-2; 8 bases agree with TRBD1. Losses at the gene ends were 7 bases for V and 6 bases for J; bases not matched to a gene: 7. This CDR3 is built from 13 residues. Germline loops: CDR1 SQVTM, CDR2 ANQGSEA. CDR3 region: CSARQGSPGELFF. CDR3 DNA: TGCAGCGCTCGACAGGGGTCCCCCGGGGAGCTGTTTTTT.

This clonotype was seen only a few times. This sequence joins TRBV28 and TRBJ2-7; 13 positions agree with TRBD2. The CDR3 covers 17 residues. Germline CDR1 MDHEN, CDR2 SYDVKM. V was clipped by 5 bases and J by 3 bases; unmatched bases: 10. The chain's CDR3 is CASSHFKTSGGIYEQYF. The CDR3 DNA reads as TGTGCCAGCAGTCACTTTAAGACTAGCGGGGGGATCTACGAGCAGTACTTC. Using reference TRBV28 and TRBJ2-7 for the parts outside the CDR3, the full variable domain is DVKVTQSSRYLVKRTGEKVFLECVQDMDHENMFWYRQDPGLGLRLIYFSYDVKMKEKGDIPEGYSVSREKKERFSLILESASTNQTSMYLCASSHFKTSGGIYEQYFGPGTRLTVT.

This clonotype appeared a few times. This sequence joins TRBV24-1 and TRBJ2-7; the D gene is possibly TRBD2 (6 bases). Per the germline V gene, CDR1 is KGHDR and CDR2 is SFDVKD. Trimming left V 9 bases short and J 2 bases short, with 10 bases between. The CDR3 has 12 amino acids. CDR3 nucleotides: TGTGCCACCCCTCCGGGGGCCTACGAGCAGTACTTC. Translating gives CATPPGAYEQYF.

This clonotype was seen many times. This rearrangement joins TRBV2 to TRBJ1-4; D is unresolved. The V and J ends lost 7 bases and 0 bases respectively, with 12 bases between them. The germline V gene has CDR1 SNHLY and CDR2 FYNNEI. The CDR3 covers 15 residues. CDR3 sequence: CASKVRSSTNEKLFF. The CDR3 coding sequence is TGTGCCAGCAAAGTCAGGAGTTCAACTAATGAAAAACTGTTTTTT.

This clonotype appeared many times. The chain has TRBV3-1 and TRBJ2-1; TRBD1 agrees at 10 bases. V was clipped by 2 bases and J by 6 bases; unmatched bases: 4. CDR3 length: 15 amino acids. Germline CDR1 LGHDT, CDR2 YNNKEL (reference sequence). The CDR3 reads CASSQFGTGVNEQFF. For the CDR3, the DNA is TGTGCCAGCAGCCAATTCGGGACAGGGGTCAATGAGCAGTTCTTC.

The CDR3 protein is CASSRESQETQYF. Here the CDR3 DNA reads TGTGCCAGCAGCCGCGAAAGTCAAGAGACCCAGTACTTC. The chain recombines TRBV11-2 with TRBJ2-5; unclear D gene. The CDR3 length is 13 residues. The V gene lost 5 bases and the J gene lost 2 bases, with 9 bases spanning the gap. Germline V gene sequence: CDR1 SGHAT, CDR2 FQNNGV.

In its sample, this clonotype was seen many times. J is TRBJ2-3 and V is TRBV27; D may correspond to TRBD1 or TRBD2 (5 bases each). V was pared by 5 bases and J by 1 base, with 13 bases between. The V gene's germline CDR1 is MNHEY and CDR2 SMNVEV (reference sequence). This CDR3 region has 15 residues. The CDR3 sequence is CASSPMMGGTDTQYF. Written as DNA, the CDR3 is TGTGCCAGCAGTCCCATGATGGGGGGCACAGATACGCAGTATTTT.

This clonotype occurred many times. The chain is built from TRBV29-1 and TRBJ2-3, with 12 positions matching TRBD2. The CDR3 extends over 15 amino acids. Unmatched junction bases numbered 3, after V lost 2 bases and J lost 3 bases. CDR1 and CDR2 from the germline V gene are SQVTM and ANQGSEA. The CDR3 protein is CSVELAGGRTDTQYF. The CDR3 coding sequence is TGCAGCGTTGAACTAGCGGGGGGGCGAACAGATACGCAGTATTTT.

This clonotype occurred many times. CDR3 protein: CASSDSGDRGQDVLTF. DNA of the CDR3: TGTGCCAGCAGTGACTCGGGGGACAGGGGGCAGGACGTCCTGACTTTC. The rearrangement joins TRBV6-4 to TRBJ2-6, with TRBD1 identical over 12 bases. Germline assignment: CDR1 MRHNA and CDR2 SNTAGT. The CDR3 extends over 16 amino acids. The junction had 5 bases not matched to a gene; V was cut back by 0 bases and J by 11 bases.

This clonotype was counted between two and nine times. This sequence joins TRBV5-1 and TRBJ2-7; TRBD2 matches 7 bases. The V gene end was trimmed by 3 bases and the J gene end by 0 bases; junction bases not matched to a gene: 6. This CDR3 region has 15 residues. Germline V CDR1 and CDR2: SGHRS, YFSETQ. The CDR3 reads CASSWDGGSSYEQYF. The DNA for the CDR3 is TGCGCCAGCAGCTGGGACGGGGGGAGCTCCTACGAGCAGTACTTC.

This chain links TRBV30 with TRBJ2-5, with D hard to call. Deletions cut 5 bases from V and 4 bases from J, with 11 bases between. Germline-derived CDR1 and CDR2 are GTSNPN and SVGIG (reference sequence). This CDR3 has 12 residues. CDR3 region: CAWLSVGETQYF. The CDR3, as DNA: TGTGCCTGGTTGAGCGTTGGAGAGACCCAGTACTTC.

At least ten counts were recorded for this clonotype. The V gene is TRBV4-3, the J gene TRBJ1-1; D is ambiguous. The CDR3 extends over 14 amino acids. In germline, CDR1 is LGHNA, CDR2 YSLEER. V was pared by 4 bases and J by 1 base, with 10 bases between. The CDR3 bases are TGCGCCAGCAGCCCGGGCGGAGCGAACACTGAAGCTTTCTTT. Residues: CASSPGGANTEAFF.

About this clonotype itself: A read error is likely, as this CDR3 ends without the conserved phenylalanine or tryptophan. The DNA is omitted, as the CDR3 cannot be located on it reliably, and the CDR3 follows TCRdb's listing. The CDR3 spells CSARDDRLAGDYELRFV. The genes are TRBV20-1 and TRBJ2-1; TRBD2, the D gene given by the table, was not confirmed from the DNA. Per the germline V gene, CDR1 is DFQATT and CDR2 is SNEGSKA (reference sequence). A total of 17 residues make up the CDR3, ends included.

This clonotype was recorded many times. This chain links TRBV3-1 with TRBJ2-7; possible D gene TRBD2, 6 bases. The CDR3 is 15 residues long. The germline CDR1 and CDR2 sequences are LGHDT and YNNKEL (reference sequence). The V end lost 3 bases, the J end lost 5 bases, and 17 bases lay between the germline ends. The CDR3 DNA reads as TGTGCCAGCAGCCAGACCCCCGGGAGTGGCAACGAGCAGTACTTC. Its protein product is CASSQTPGSGNEQYF.

Many counts were recorded for this clonotype. The chain joins TRBV12-3 or TRBV12-4 to TRBJ2-5; perhaps D is TRBD1 or TRBD2 (5 bases each). V lost 7 bases and J 1 base, leaving 13 bases between the germline ends. CDR3 length equals 14 residues. CDR3 in amino acids: CASTFRGTQETQYF. The DNA for the CDR3 is TGTGCCAGCACTTTCAGAGGGACCCAAGAGACCCAGTACTTC.

Remarks on this clonotype: A much larger clone is a single base away; this may be a read error. The rearrangement joins TRBV28 to TRBJ2-3; no clear D. CDR1 is MDHEN and CDR2 is SYDVKM in the germline V gene. V lost 5 bases and J 6 bases, leaving 18 bases between the germline ends. The CDR3 consists of 15 residues. CDR3 coding DNA: TGTGCCAGCAGTGAGCGAAGGTCCGATATGGATACGCAGTATTTT. Protein product: CASSERRSDMDTQYF.

This clonotype was observed at least ten times. This chain uses TRBV12-3 or TRBV12-4 with TRBJ2-2; 10 nucleotides agree with TRBD1. V lost 5 bases, J lost 6 bases, and 6 bases stayed unmatched. The length of the CDR3 is 15 residues. The CDR3 protein is CASSPGQGRAGELFF. CDR3 in DNA: TGTGCCAGCAGTCCGGGACAGGGGCGGGCCGGGGAGCTGTTTTTT.

The chain employs TRBV2 and TRBJ2-7, with a weak D call TRBD2 (5 bases). Per germline, CDR1 SNHLY and CDR2 FYNNEI. The CDR3 runs 16 residues. Trimming removed 4 bases at V and 0 bases at J, with 16 bases between. CDR3 sequence (DNA): TGTGCCAGCAGTGCCAGACCGGGGATTAGCTCCTACGAGCAGTACTTC. Its protein product is CASSARPGISSYEQYF.